These T cell receptor beta chains were read from a single sample in a study of blood T cell repertoires in COVID-19. Using immunoSEQ multiplex PCR, the repertoire was profiled, and TCRdb retains in-frame clones only, with some absent. This sample has 150,000 or so clones, with 70% to 90% found just once. The specimen was peripheral blood. These receptors all stem from a man aged 45-60 years with acute or convalescent COVID-19. CDR3s include the opening cysteine and the closing phenylalanine or tryptophan. The order of the fields is V gene, D gene, clone size, J gene, CDR3 protein. A D gene is named only where the DNA matches it firmly. Not every row has a clone size; where given, it reads once, few, many or a size class.

TRBV6-2/TRBV6-3	.	.	TRBJ2-5	CASSWGEQETQYF
TRBV27	TRBD1	.	TRBJ2-7	CASSPAGQETPGNF
TRBV27	.	.	TRBJ1-1	CASSFSMNTEAFF
TRBV11-2	TRBD2	once	TRBJ2-1	CASSLFPLSGSGLHEQFF
TRBV5-8	.	.	TRBJ1-5	CASSRGSPYQPQHF
TRBV27	TRBD1	once	TRBJ1-6	CASSFSRQGRSALNSPLHF
TRBV25-1	.	.	TRBJ1-4	CASSAVDGTTNEKLFF
TRBV7-9	.	few	TRBJ1-2	CASSLSARNYGYTF
TRBV3-1/TRBV3-2	.	.	TRBJ1-3	CASSPRGSGNTIYF
TRBV3-1/TRBV3-2	.	.	TRBJ2-7	CASSFRQEQYF
TRBV19	.	.	TRBJ1-3	CASKVGAYSGNTIYF
TRBV6-5	TRBD1	few	TRBJ1-4	CASSSRDRQNEKLFF
TRBV11-2	.	.	TRBJ1-1	CASSIRAEAFF
TRBV29-1	.	.	TRBJ1-1	CSVVMELNTEAFF
TRBV5-1	TRBD1	once	TRBJ1-6	CASSIQGINSPLHF
TRBV10-3	.	.	TRBJ1-5	CAISEGGGTTQPQHF
TRBV24-1	.	.	TRBJ1-1	CATSDSHRVGYTEAFF
TRBV6-1	.	.	TRBJ1-6	CASSEENGSPLHF
TRBV5-1	.	.	TRBJ2-5	CASMGGGETQYF
TRBV29-1	.	once	TRBJ2-2	CSVDRVGTGELFF
TRBV19	.	.	TRBJ1-2	CASSRDWPNYGYTF
TRBV10-3	.	.	TRBJ1-4	CAIRTGTNEKLFF
TRBV28	.	.	TRBJ1-1	CASILPPTAQAFF
TRBV3-1/TRBV3-2	.	.	TRBJ1-1	CASSQGGGWYTEAFF
TRBV3-1/TRBV3-2	.	.	TRBJ2-3	CASSPRLGGRTTDTQYF
TRBV5-1	TRBD1	.	TRBJ2-2	CASRPTGGTGELFF
TRBV18	TRBD1	.	TRBJ1-2	CASSPRGQEGYTF
TRBV7-9	.	.	TRBJ2-7	CASSLEGQSYEQYF
TRBV28	.	.	TRBJ1-5	CASSLFVGIGGVRQPQHF
TRBV30	.	.	TRBJ2-5	CAWSVTGIGGETQYF
TRBV2	.	.	TRBJ2-5	CASSDVSRGQETQYF
TRBV10-1	.	.	TRBJ1-1	CASSESLTEAFF
TRBV24-1	TRBD2	once	TRBJ2-5	CATSDPGLAGSQETQYF
TRBV5-1	TRBD1	.	TRBJ1-2	CASSLVTGGDYGYTF
TRBV19	TRBD2	.	TRBJ2-4	CASNASGRDAKNIQYF
TRBV7-2	.	.	TRBJ1-2	CASSLAGVYGYGYTF
TRBV6-5	.	once	TRBJ2-7	CASTAAVDYEQYF
TRBV9	TRBD2	once	TRBJ2-1	CASTTSGRFDEQFF
TRBV7-9	TRBD1	.	TRBJ1-6	CASSFGRDSYSPLHF
TRBV19	TRBD1	.	TRBJ2-6	CASSVGGQGAGSGANVLTF
TRBV12-3/TRBV12-4	.	few	TRBJ1-1	CASSLAGAQAFF
TRBV28	TRBD1	.	TRBJ1-5	CASRAPGQGNQPQHF
TRBV28	TRBD2	.	TRBJ2-7	CASRPGLAEWTYEQYF
TRBV5-3	.	.	TRBJ1-2	CARSLRGRERYGYTF
TRBV18	TRBD1	.	TRBJ2-3	CASSLSRVGTATDTQYF